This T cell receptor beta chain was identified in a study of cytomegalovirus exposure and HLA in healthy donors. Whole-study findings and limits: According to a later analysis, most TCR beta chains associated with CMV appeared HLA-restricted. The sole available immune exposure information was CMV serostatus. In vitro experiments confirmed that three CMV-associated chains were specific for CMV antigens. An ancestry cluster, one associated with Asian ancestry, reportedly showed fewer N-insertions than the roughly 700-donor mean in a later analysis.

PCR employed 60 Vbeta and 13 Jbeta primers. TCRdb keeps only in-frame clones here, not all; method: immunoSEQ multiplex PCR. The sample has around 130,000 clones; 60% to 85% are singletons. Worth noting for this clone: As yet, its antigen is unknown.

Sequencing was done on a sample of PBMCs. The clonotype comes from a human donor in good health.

The CDR3 loop reads CASSLISGLAGQETQYF. The CDR3 region has the DNA TGTGCCAGCAGCTTGATCTCTGGACTAGCGGGTCAAGAGACCCAGTACTTC. The V call is TRBV5-4, the J call TRBJ2-5; 11 bases fit TRBD2. The CDR3 runs to 17 residues. Germline CDR1 reads SGHNT; CDR2 reads YYREEE (reference sequence). Germline trimming cut 1 base from V and 2 bases from J; bases unmatched to any gene: 7.